The clone carrying this T cell receptor (beta chain) was seen a few times. The antigen is not known. The entry originates in a study of T cell repertoires in cytomegalovirus infection. V lost 10 bases and J 0 bases, leaving 18 bases between the germline ends. Germline CDR1 reads MGHRA; CDR2 reads YSYEKL. This CDR3 has 15 residues. One entry per CDR3 protein results from TCRdb running MiXCR on the reads. In the table there are approximately 150,000 distinct CDR3 sequences, less than 25% of which are singletons. The V gene is TRBV4-1, the J gene TRBJ1-1; TRBD1 might be the D (6 bases). The sequence came from a human donor in good health (CMV status not recorded). Some clones in this sample may be carry-over from other donors' samples. The sequences come from CD8+ T cells from cultured PBMCs, collected from culture after CMV antigen stimulation. The CDR3 spells CATSNRATLNTEAFF. The CDR3 bases are TGCGCCACTTCTAACAGGGCGACCCTGAACACTGAAGCTTTCTTT.